These 22 T cell receptor beta chains were sequenced from one sample in a study of post-analysis software for immune sequencing data. Study-wide results and caveats: Compared with controls, patients had more of about 5 TRBV segments, including TRBV5-6, TRBV5-1 and TRBV20-1.

Unique molecular identifiers featured in each of the TCR beta cDNA libraries. TCRdb passed the PCR reads through MiXCR, listing each CDR3 protein once. This sample carries about 460,000 distinct CDR3 sequences, under 55% of them seen once, and the ten largest clones take 12%. Their cognate antigens are unknown. The sample consisted of blood. These receptors all stem from a girl aged 5-17 years with multiple sclerosis.

V usage is TRBV4-1 and J usage is TRBJ1-5; 7 nucleotides line up with TRBD1. CDR1 MGHRA and CDR2 YSYEKL come from the germline V gene. CDR3 length: 16 amino acids. The V and J ends lost 2 bases and 7 bases, in that order; junction bases with no gene match: 11. CDR3: CASSQKGPGGGQPQHF. Written as DNA, the CDR3 is TGCGCCAGCAGCCAAAAGGGGCCAGGGGGTGGCCAGCCCCAGCATTTT.

This clonotype turned up a few times. The V gene is TRBV6-5, the J gene TRBJ2-7, with 7 bases lining up with TRBD2. Germline CDR1 MNHEY, CDR2 SVGAGI. Germline trimming cut 6 bases from V and 3 bases from J; bases unmatched to any gene: 14. The CDR3 spans 16 residues. CDR3 region: CASSHGAGEAGYEQYF. The CDR3 DNA follows: TGTGCCAGCAGCCACGGGGCGGGAGAGGCCGGCTACGAGCAGTACTTC.

This clonotype has just a few counts. The genes are TRBV7-2 and TRBJ2-7, with TRBD2 matching over 8 bases. The CDR3 totals 17 residues. Germline V gives CDR1 SGHTA, CDR2 FQGNSA. After removal of 4 bases from V and 3 bases from J, the junction contained 14 bases not matched to a gene. The CDR3 is CASSSPPPRTSSYEQYF. CDR3 nucleotide sequence: TGTGCCAGCAGCTCCCCCCCGCCGAGGACTAGCAGCTACGAGCAGTACTTC.

A note on this clonotype: This likely comes from a read error, as the CDR3 has no conserved phenylalanine or tryptophan at its end. The J gene is TRBJ1-2, the V gene TRBV7-9, with TRBD1 as a possible D gene (5 bases). This CDR3 is built from 14 residues. Germline CDR1 is SEHNR and CDR2 is FQNEAQ (reference sequence). The V end lost 4 bases, the J end lost 3 bases, and 12 bases lay between the germline ends. CDR3 bases: TGTGCCAGCAGCTCCGAGGGGCCTCACTATGGCTACACCGTC. This encodes CASSSEGPHYGYTV.

The chain carries TRBV27 and TRBJ2-3; D tentatively reads TRBD1 or TRBD2 (5 bases each). V gave up 4 bases and J gave up 6 bases, with 5 bases separating them. This CDR3 spans 11 amino acids. The germline V gene has CDR1 MNHEY and CDR2 SMNVEV (reference sequence). The CDR3 loop reads CASSWGDTQYF. CDR3 sequence (DNA): TGTGCCAGCAGTTGGGGGGATACGCAGTATTTT.

This chain uses TRBV28 with TRBJ2-5, with 11 bases matching TRBD2. The DNA end favors TRBJ2-7, so the J call may be wrong. Germline V gives CDR1 MDHEN, CDR2 SYDVKM. The CDR3 is 15 amino acids. For the CDR3, the DNA is TGTGCCAGCAGTTTAATACTAGCGGGAGTTCACGAGCAGTACTTC. This sequence encodes CASSLILAGVHEQYF.

The genes are TRBV19 and TRBJ1-5; 10 bases align to TRBD1. Trimming at V came to 5 bases and at J to 4 bases, leaving 5 bases not matched to a gene. The CDR3 length is 15 residues. Germline V gives CDR1 LNHDA, CDR2 SQIVND (reference sequence). CDR3 residues: CASSWGQGQNQPQHF. In nucleotides, the CDR3 is TGTGCCAGTAGTTGGGGACAGGGGCAGAATCAGCCCCAGCATTTT.

This clonotype has more than one count but fewer than ten. The genes are TRBV5-1 and TRBJ1-5; D is undetermined. V lost 4 bases and J lost 4, with 9 bases in between. The V gene's germline CDR1 is SGHRS and CDR2 YFSETQ. This CDR3 is built from 13 residues. In nucleotides, the CDR3 is TGCGCCAGCAGCCCGGACCCTAATCAGCCCCAGCATTTT. Translated: CASSPDPNQPQHF.

This clonotype was seen a handful of times. The CDR3 region has the DNA TGTGCCACCAAGGGGGGAGCCACAGATACGCAGTATTTT. It specifies CATKGGATDTQYF. The chain is built from TRBV28 and TRBJ2-3; D is possibly TRBD1 or TRBD2 (6 bases each). Trimming removed 10 bases from V and 2 bases from J, with 13 bases in between. Germline CDR1 and CDR2: MDHEN and SYDVKM. The CDR3 has 13 amino acids. The full variable domain, completed using reference TRBV28 and TRBJ2-3, is DVKVTQSSRYLVKRTGEKVFLECVQDMDHENMFWYRQDPGLGLRLIYFSYDVKMKEKGDIPEGYSVSREKKERFSLILESASTNQTSMYLCATKGGATDTQYFGPGTRLTVL.

This clonotype has just a few counts. The chain recombines TRBV20-1 with TRBJ2-5, with D perhaps matching TRBD1 (7 bases). Between the trimmed V and J ends, which lost 3 bases and 5 bases, there was a span of 13 bases. This CDR3 has 13 residues. Germline CDR1 is DFQATT and CDR2 is SNEGSKA (reference sequence). CDR3 nucleotides: TGCAGTGCTAGTACGACAGGGAGGGAGACCCAGTACTTC. Encoded protein: CSASTTGRETQYF.

Turning to this clonotype: With a much larger clone just one base away, this may be a read error. The chain uses TRBV20-1 and TRBJ1-2; 9 positions match TRBD1. J lost 6 bases, V lost 6 bases, and 8 bases had no gene match. Looked up from germline, CDR1 is DFQATT and CDR2 is SNEGSKA (reference sequence). The CDR3 extends over 13 amino acids. CDR3 DNA sequence: TGCAGTGCCCGGGGACAGGGTCTCGATGGCTACACCTTC. Encoded protein: CSARGQGLDGYTF.

With regard to this clonotype: The junction and the germline gene differ at one end; a read error may be behind it. J is TRBJ2-5 and V is TRBV15; TRBD2 aligns across 12 bases. The J call may be wrong; the DNA end is better matched by TRBJ2-7. The CDR3 is 18 residues long. Germline CDR1 reads LNHNV; CDR2 reads YYDKDF (reference sequence). CDR3 sequence reads: CDTSREGDLAGGDYEQYF. DNA for the CDR3: TGTGACACCAGCAGAGAGGGAGATCTAGCGGGAGGGGACTACGAGCAGTACTTC.

This clonotype appeared a single time. V usage is TRBV7-2 and J usage is TRBJ2-4; unclear D gene. The assigned J gene may be wrong: the sequence end matches TRBJ2-7 better. The germline gives CDR1 SGHTA, CDR2 FQGNSA. The CDR3 extends over 13 amino acids. The CDR3 is CASSLNTDYEQYF. The CDR3 nucleotides read TGTGCCAGCAGCTTAAATACCGACTACGAGCAGTACTTC.

This clonotype was detected a few times. The gene calls are TRBV5-5 and TRBJ2-5, with a possible D match to TRBD2 (6 bases). Trimming took off 1 base at V and 7 bases at J, with 11 bases between the two ends. The length of the CDR3 is 13 residues. Germline CDR1 and CDR2: SGHKS and YYEKEE (reference sequence). The CDR3 loop is CASSLTGEGTQYF. The DNA of the CDR3 is TGTGCCAGCAGCTTGACGGGAGAGGGGACCCAGTACTTC.

The chain combines TRBV12-3 or TRBV12-4 with TRBJ1-5; TRBD1 matches at 9 bases. With V trimmed by 4 bases and J by 7 bases, 5 bases remained unmatched. The CDR3 has 14 residues. The CDR3 sequence is CASSSTGQGQPQHF. DNA for the CDR3: TGTGCCAGCAGTTCCACGGGACAGGGCCAGCCCCAGCATTTT.

The V call is TRBV30, the J call TRBJ2-3; the match to TRBD2 covers 8 bases. This CDR3 region has 13 residues. With V trimmed by 8 bases and J by 5 bases, 9 bases remained unmatched. Germline loops: CDR1 GTSNPN, CDR2 SVGIG (reference sequence). DNA of the CDR3: TGTGCCCGAGACTGGCTAGCGGGAGATACGCAGTATTTT. Encoded protein: CARDWLAGDTQYF. The full variable domain, its missing parts supplied by reference TRBV30 and TRBJ2-3, is SQTIHQWPATLVQPVGSPLSLECTVEGTSNPNLYWYRQAAGRGLQLLFYSVGIGQISSEVPQNLSASRPQDRQFILSSKKLLLSDSGFYLCARDWLAGDTQYFGPGTRLTVL.

At least ten counts were recorded for this clonotype. The rearrangement uses TRBV20-1 and TRBJ2-1; 7 bases are a match to TRBD2. Unmatched junction bases numbered 9, after V lost 1 base and J lost 0 bases. In germline, CDR1 is DFQATT, CDR2 SNEGSKA (reference sequence). This CDR3 is 17 amino acids long. The DNA for the CDR3 is TGCAGTGCTAGAGCTCTACTAGCGCTAAGCTCCTACAATGAGCAGTTCTTC. It specifies CSARALLALSSYNEQFF.

V and J are TRBV9 and TRBJ2-5, with 7 bases that match TRBD2. The CDR3 spans 15 residues. In germline, CDR1 is SGDLS, CDR2 YYNGEE. V lost 5 bases to trimming and J lost 3 bases; unmatched junction nucleotides: 10. CDR3 amino acids: CASSAGTTTKETQYF. As DNA, the CDR3 is TGTGCCAGCAGTGCCGGGACTACCACCAAAGAGACCCAGTACTTC.

This clonotype was seen more than once but under ten times. The chain is built from TRBV12-3 or TRBV12-4 and TRBJ2-7, with D perhaps matching TRBD2 (6 bases). With 6 bases removed from V and 6 bases from J, the gap between germline ends came to 15 bases. The CDR3 totals 13 residues. CDR3 amino acids: CASRRRARFEQYF. The CDR3 DNA is TGTGCCAGCAGACGGAGGGCCCGCTTCGAGCAGTACTTC.

This clonotype was counted a single time. This chain connects TRBV10-2 to TRBJ2-5; 8 bases fit TRBD1. The J call may be incorrect, as the DNA end agrees better with TRBJ2-7. This CDR3 is built from 11 residues. CDR1 is WSHSY, CDR2 SAAADI, per germline. In DNA form, the CDR3 reads TGCGCCACACGACAGGGGAACGAGCAGTACTTC. This translates into CATRQGNEQYF.

The chain links TRBV6-5 to TRBJ2-5, with TRBD2 matching 7 bases. Germline CDR1 MNHEY, CDR2 SVGAGI. The junction had 4 bases not matched to a gene; V was cut back by 0 bases and J by 0 bases. The CDR3 runs 16 residues. The DNA of the CDR3 is TGTGCCAGCAGTTACTCGCCTAGCGGATACCAAGAGACCCAGTACTTC. The encoded protein is CASSYSPSGYQETQYF.

This clonotype occurred a few times. This chain connects TRBV7-9 to TRBJ2-1; 9 positions match TRBD2. Germline assignment: CDR1 SEHNR and CDR2 FQNEAQ (reference sequence). The CDR3 is made up of 16 amino acids. J was trimmed by 1 base and V by 6 bases; bases with no gene match: 7. CDR3 coding DNA: TGTGCCAGCAGTTCTCCGGGACTAGCTTCCTACAATGAGCAGTTCTTC. It is translated as CASSSPGLASYNEQFF. Based on the CDR3 plus reference TRBV7-9 and TRBJ2-1, the full variable domain is DTGVSQNPRHKITKRGQNVTFRCDPISEHNRLYWYRQTLGQGPEFLTYFQNEAQLEKSRLLSDRFSAERPKGSFSTLEIQRTEQGDSAMYLCASSSPGLASYNEQFFGPGTRLTVL.